These 31 T cell receptor beta chains originate from one sample sequenced in a study of regulatory T cells in long-lasting Graves disease. Time point here: newly diagnosed GD, antithyroid drugs for less than 3 months. PBMC RNA served as the TCR library source. CDR3 regions were amplified by Arm-PCR using iRepertoire HTBI primers to build TCR beta libraries. One entry per CDR3 protein, called by TCRdb with MiXCR from the multiplex PCR reads. The repertoire holds 400,000 to 500,000 distinct CDR3 sequences, with 16% as singletons. The same data also contributed to another study, on T cells in Graves' hyperthyroidism and ophthalmopathy.

This sample comprised peripheral blood mononuclear cells (PBMCs), obtained at new diagnosis, from a patient treated with antithyroid drugs. These receptors were taken from a woman under 30 with Graves disease.

In its sample, this clonotype was seen once. V is TRBV6-2 or TRBV6-3 and J is TRBJ2-2, with unresolved D. The CDR3 runs 13 residues. V gave up 10 bases and J gave up 4 bases, with 13 bases separating them. Germline V CDR1 and CDR2: MNHEY, SVGEGT. The DNA for the CDR3 is TGTGCCACCAACCTATGGGGCACCGGGGAGCTGTTTTTT. This codes for CATNLWGTGELFF.

Ten or more counts support this clonotype. V usage is TRBV5-1 and J usage is TRBJ1-1; D is undetermined. V was shortened by 0 bases and J by 1 base, with 10 bases between the two germline ends. This CDR3 comprises 15 residues. The germline gives CDR1 SGHRS, CDR2 YFSETQ. The CDR3 DNA follows: TGCGCCAGCAGCTTGGTTCCTGGGCCGAACACTGAAGCTTTCTTT. As protein: CASSLVPGPNTEAFF. Based on the CDR3 plus reference TRBV5-1 and TRBJ1-1, the full variable domain is KAGVTQTPRYLIKTRGQQVTLSCSPISGHRSVSWYQQTPGQGLQFLFEYFSETQRNKGNFPGRFSGRQFSNSRSEMNVSTLELGDSALYLCASSLVPGPNTEAFFGQGTRLTVV.

This clonotype appeared many times. The genes are TRBV7-2 and TRBJ2-1, with 10 bases lining up with TRBD2. The V and J ends lost 5 bases and 7 bases, in that order; junction bases with no gene match: 5. This CDR3 contains 14 residues. The germline V gene encodes CDR1 SGHTA and CDR2 FQGNSA. CDR3 residues: CASSTGLAPNEQFF. In nucleotides, the CDR3 is TGTGCCAGCAGCACGGGACTAGCGCCGAATGAGCAGTTCTTC. The full variable domain, completed using reference TRBV7-2 and TRBJ2-1, is GAGVSQSPSNKVTEKGKDVELRCDPISGHTALYWYRQSLGQGLEFLIYFQGNSAPDKSGLPSDRFSAERTGGSVSTLTIQRTQQEDSAVYLCASSTGLAPNEQFFGPGTRLTVL.

This clonotype was observed many times. The rearrangement uses TRBV28 and TRBJ1-1; D is unresolved. V lost 6 bases to trimming and J lost 6 bases, with 8 bases between them. The V gene's germline CDR1 is MDHEN and CDR2 SYDVKM. CDR3 length: 11 amino acids. CDR3 DNA: TGTGCCAGCAGAACAGCGTCTGAAGCTTTCTTT. Amino acid sequence: CASRTASEAFF.

On this clonotype itself: Because the CDR3 is missing its conserved closing phenylalanine or tryptophan, this is likely a read error. J is TRBJ2-7 and V is TRBV12-3 or TRBV12-4; D unresolved. Trimming took off 5 bases at V and 2 bases at J, with 13 bases between the two ends. This CDR3 has 14 residues. CDR3 residues: CASSPVLTPYEQYS. Written as DNA, the CDR3 is TGTGCCAGCAGTCCGGTACTGACCCCCTACGAGCAGTACTCC.

This clonotype was seen ten or more times. The chain joins TRBV7-8 to TRBJ2-1; a possible D gene is TRBD1 (5 bases). The CDR3 is 15 amino acids. The V gene's germline CDR1 is SGHVS and CDR2 FQNEAQ. With 1 base removed from V and 4 bases from J, the gap between germline ends came to 11 bases. The CDR3, as DNA: TGTGCCAGCAGCTTAGTTGTGACAGTTTACAATGAGCAGTTCTTC. This translates into CASSLVVTVYNEQFF.

A remark on this clonotype: A single base is all that separates this from a far larger clone, so a read error is likely. The V gene is TRBV28, the J gene TRBJ2-3; TRBD2 matches 7 bases. The J call is doubtful: the DNA matches TRBJ2-7 better. Germline CDR1 is MDHEN and CDR2 is SYDVKM. The CDR3 consists of 16 residues. The CDR3 nucleotides are TGTGCCAGCGGGAGTAGCGGGCATGGGGGACGATACGGGCAGTACTTC. It encodes CASGSSGHGGRYGQYF.

This clonotype was detected only a few times. This chain joins TRBV7-6 and TRBJ2-3; 8 nucleotides align to TRBD2. The CDR3 loop spans 16 amino acids. Germline V CDR1 and CDR2: SGHVS, FNYEAQ. V shed 2 bases and J 4 bases; nucleotides not matched to a gene: 8. The DNA of the CDR3 is TGTGCCAGCAGCTTAACGGCGGGAGGATTTGCAGATACGCAGTATTTT. Its protein is CASSLTAGGFADTQYF.

This clonotype came up a few times. This chain uses TRBV7-2 with TRBJ2-5, with 7 bases matching TRBD1. V lost 5 bases to trimming and J lost 4 bases; unmatched junction nucleotides: 7. Germline CDR1 and CDR2: SGHTA and FQGNSA. This CDR3 spans 14 amino acids. CDR3 in DNA: TGTGCCAGCAGCACGCCAGGGGGAGCAGAGACCCAGTACTTC. This codes for CASSTPGGAETQYF.

This chain joins TRBV12-3 or TRBV12-4 and TRBJ2-3, with D unclear. This CDR3 region has 12 residues. The V gene lost 7 bases and the J gene lost 1 base, with 6 bases spanning the gap. CDR3 in amino acids: CASTSRTDTQYF. The CDR3 nucleotides are TGTGCCAGCACCTCCCGCACAGATACGCAGTATTTT.

The chain combines TRBV4-1 with TRBJ2-7; D gene ambiguous. CDR1 MGHRA and CDR2 YSYEKL come from the germline V gene. Trimming removed 0 bases at V and 6 bases at J, with 6 bases between. This CDR3 contains 12 residues. The CDR3: CASSQEGSEQYF. CDR3 DNA: TGCGCCAGCAGCCAAGAAGGCTCCGAGCAGTACTTC.

The sample holds many counts of this clonotype. The genes are TRBV3-1 and TRBJ2-1; no clear D. This CDR3 is 13 amino acids long. V shed 1 base and J shed 12 bases, with 13 bases lying between them. Looked up from germline, CDR1 is LGHDT and CDR2 is YNNKEL (reference sequence). The CDR3: CASSQVRLLGQFF. The CDR3 DNA reads TGTGCCAGCAGCCAAGTTAGGCTCCTGGGGCAGTTCTTC.

This sequence joins TRBV12-3 or TRBV12-4 and TRBJ2-1, with 7 bases fitting TRBD1. The J segment lost 0 bases and the V segment lost 7 bases, leaving 6 bases of the junction unmatched. CDR3 length equals 15 residues. CDR3 nucleotides: TGTGCCAGCACCCGAGGGGGCCTCTCCTACAATGAGCAGTTCTTC. Amino acid sequence: CASTRGGLSYNEQFF.

This clonotype has a count of ten or more. The chain recombines TRBV3-1 with TRBJ2-1; TRBD2 matches 12 bases. V lost 5 bases, J lost 7 bases, and 6 bases stayed unmatched. There are 15 residues in the CDR3. Germline loops: CDR1 LGHDT, CDR2 YNNKEL (reference sequence). In DNA, the CDR3 is TGTGCCAGCAGCTTGGCTAGCGGGAGGGGGAATGAGCAGTTCTTC. Translation gives CASSLASGRGNEQFF.

This clonotype was seen ten or more times. The rearrangement joins TRBV6-1 to TRBJ1-1, with D maybe TRBD1 (6 bases). CDR3 length: 18 amino acids. Germline V CDR1 and CDR2: MNHNS, SASEGT. Deletions cut 1 base from V and 1 base from J, with 19 bases between. This CDR3 is CASSEGFGRGHSNTEAFF. CDR3 nucleotide sequence: TGTGCCAGCAGTGAAGGATTTGGCAGGGGCCACTCGAACACTGAAGCTTTCTTT.

This clonotype was recorded at least ten times. The genes are TRBV12-3 or TRBV12-4 and TRBJ2-1, with no clear D. This CDR3 region has 12 residues. Trimming stripped 3 bases from V and 8 bases from J, with 8 bases between. This CDR3 is CASSFSFYEQFF. As DNA, the CDR3 is TGTGCCAGCAGTTTCAGTTTCTATGAGCAGTTCTTC.

The table lists this clonotype with many counts. The rearrangement links TRBV28 to TRBJ2-4; a weak D match, TRBD1 (6 bases). CDR3 length: 12 amino acids. Trimming removed 6 bases at V and 8 bases at J, with 11 bases between. Germline V CDR1 and CDR2: MDHEN, SYDVKM. This CDR3 is CASRTGLYIQYF. CDR3 nucleotides: TGTGCCAGCAGGACAGGTCTATACATTCAGTACTTC.

Only a few counts were recorded for this clonotype. The chain has TRBV5-1 and TRBJ2-6, with D perhaps matching TRBD1 (5 bases). CDR3 length: 18 amino acids. Trimming stripped 1 base from V and 0 bases from J, with 14 bases between. The V gene's germline CDR1 is SGHRS and CDR2 YFSETQ. This CDR3 is CASSLNSGSHSGANVLTF. The CDR3 bases are TGCGCCAGCAGCTTGAATTCAGGGTCCCACTCTGGGGCCAACGTCCTGACTTTC. The full variable domain, its missing parts supplied by reference TRBV5-1 and TRBJ2-6, is KAGVTQTPRYLIKTRGQQVTLSCSPISGHRSVSWYQQTPGQGLQFLFEYFSETQRNKGNFPGRFSGRQFSNSRSEMNVSTLELGDSALYLCASSLNSGSHSGANVLTFGAGSRLTVL.

This clonotype has a count of ten or more. The chain joins TRBV11-2 to TRBJ1-2; D gene uncertain. Germline V lookup: CDR1 SGHAT, CDR2 FQNNGV. The V end lost 7 bases, the J end lost 4 bases, and 13 bases lay between the germline ends. CDR3 length equals 13 residues. The CDR3 loop reads CASTMEELYGYTF. In DNA form, the CDR3 reads TGTGCCAGCACCATGGAAGAACTCTATGGCTACACCTTC.

The rearrangement links TRBV5-1 to TRBJ1-6; 7 bases agree with TRBD1. V shed 2 bases, J shed 10 bases, and the junction held 9 bases outside the gene matches. This CDR3 contains 15 residues. Germline V gene lookup returns CDR1 SGHRS and CDR2 YFSETQ. CDR3 amino acids: CASSFSTGVSSPLHF. As DNA, the CDR3 is TGCGCCAGCAGCTTCAGTACAGGGGTTAGCTCACCCCTCCACTTT.

This clonotype was seen at least ten times. The rearrangement links TRBV29-1 to TRBJ2-1; D is undetermined. The CDR3 runs to 13 residues. From germline, CDR1 is SQVTM and CDR2 ANQGSEA. The V end lost 4 bases, the J end lost 0 bases, and 7 bases lay between the germline ends. The CDR3 DNA reads TGCAGCGTTGTAGTACCCTCCTACAATGAGCAGTTCTTC. Encoded protein: CSVVVPSYNEQFF.

A few counts support this clonotype. The CDR3 region has the DNA TGTGCCAGCAGCGTAGGGGGCTTGCGGGGGAACACTGAAGCTTTCTTT. Amino acids: CASSVGGLRGNTEAFF. The chain combines TRBV9 with TRBJ1-1; D perhaps matches TRBD1 (5 bases). The germline gives CDR1 SGDLS, CDR2 YYNGEE. V was shortened by 0 bases and J by 1 base, with 13 bases between the two germline ends. The CDR3 consists of 16 residues.

A word on this clonotype: Being one base from a much bigger clone, this may be a read error. DNA of the CDR3: TGTGCCAGCATCCTGGACCGTGGGGAGTACTTC. This sequence encodes CASILDRGEYF. J is TRBJ2-7 and V is TRBV2; no definite D call. The V end was cut by 7 bases, the J end by 11 bases, with 15 bases between. The germline CDR1 and CDR2 sequences are SNHLY and FYNNEI. The CDR3 sequence is 11 residues long.

This clonotype was seen repeatedly, ten times or more. The chain uses TRBV3-1 and TRBJ2-3, with TRBD2 matching over 11 bases. This CDR3 has 18 amino acids. The ends lost 3 bases at V and 5 bases at J; junction bases unmatched: 13. CDR1 is LGHDT, CDR2 YNNKEL, per germline (reference sequence). The CDR3 nucleotides are TGTGCCAGCAGCCAGGTTGGGACTAGCGGAGCGGGTGGAGATACGCAGTATTTT. This gives the protein CASSQVGTSGAGGDTQYF.

This clonotype was recorded at least ten times. The chain couples TRBV7-2 to TRBJ2-1, with no clear D. CDR1 is SGHTA and CDR2 is FQGNSA in the germline V gene. This CDR3 spans 17 amino acids. V was shortened by 2 bases and J by 0 bases, with 14 bases between the two germline ends. The CDR3 sequence is CASSLLVSPSSYNEQFF. CDR3 in DNA: TGTGCCAGCAGCTTATTAGTTAGCCCAAGCTCCTACAATGAGCAGTTCTTC.

In this sample, this clonotype turned up once. The chain is built from TRBV14 and TRBJ1-6; tentatively, D is TRBD1 (5 bases). This CDR3 comprises 17 residues. The V gene lost 1 base and the J gene lost 8 bases, with 18 bases spanning the gap. Germline V gene data show CDR1 as SGHDN and CDR2 as FVKESK. CDR3 bases: TGTGCCAGCAGCCAAGTTTCCGGCAGGGCTCGAGATTCACCCCTCCACTTT. Translation gives CASSQVSGRARDSPLHF.

This clonotype was found once. The chain combines TRBV14 with TRBJ2-5, with D hard to call. The CDR3 spans 12 residues. Germline CDR1 is SGHDN and CDR2 is FVKESK. V was shortened by 0 bases and J by 6 bases, with 5 bases between the two germline ends. Here the CDR3 reads CASSQDWQTQYF. In DNA form, the CDR3 reads TGTGCCAGCAGCCAAGATTGGCAGACCCAGTACTTC.

The J gene is TRBJ2-7, the V gene TRBV20-1, with a possible D match to TRBD1 (6 bases). Per the germline V gene, CDR1 is DFQATT and CDR2 is SNEGSKA (reference sequence). This CDR3 comprises 16 residues. V lost 1 base to trimming and J lost 2 bases, with 18 bases between them. This chain's CDR3 is CSARVPSRDNPYEQYF. CDR3 nucleotide sequence: TGCAGTGCTAGAGTCCCCTCCCGGGACAACCCCTACGAGCAGTACTTC.

In its sample, this clonotype was seen many times. The chain is built from TRBV5-1 and TRBJ2-7, with unresolved D. This CDR3 has 14 amino acids. The germline V gene has CDR1 SGHRS and CDR2 YFSETQ. Trimming removed 2 bases at V and 3 bases at J, with 12 bases between. CDR3 in amino acids: CASSLGRQNYEQYF. The CDR3 nucleotides read TGCGCCAGCAGCTTAGGTCGGCAAAACTACGAGCAGTACTTC.

This clonotype occurred a few times. The rearrangement links TRBV2 to TRBJ2-1; no reliable D call. The CDR3 is made up of 16 amino acids. V shed 5 bases and J shed 8 bases, with 22 bases lying between them. Germline CDR1 reads SNHLY; CDR2 reads FYNNEI. CDR3 DNA: TGTGCCAGCAGTCTAAATCAGGTTGGCCCTAGGGATGAGCAGTTCTTC. Amino acids: CASSLNQVGPRDEQFF. Full variable domain (missing parts from reference TRBV2 and TRBJ2-1): EPEVTQTPSHQVTQMGQEVILRCVPISNHLYFYWYRQILGQKVEFLVSFYNNEISEKSEIFDDQFSVERPDGSNFTLKIRSTKLEDSAMYFCASSLNQVGPRDEQFFGPGTRLTVL.

This clonotype was seen many times. The chain combines TRBV7-2 with TRBJ1-4; no clear D gene. The V and J ends lost 3 bases and 5 bases respectively, with 10 bases between them. The CDR3 consists of 14 residues. The V gene's germline CDR1 is SGHTA and CDR2 FQGNSA. The CDR3 DNA sequence: TGTGCCAGCAGCTTTAATTTCCAAAATGAAAAACTGTTTTTT. This codes for CASSFNFQNEKLFF. Based on the CDR3 plus reference TRBV7-2 and TRBJ1-4, the full variable domain is GAGVSQSPSNKVTEKGKDVELRCDPISGHTALYWYRQSLGQGLEFLIYFQGNSAPDKSGLPSDRFSAERTGGSVSTLTIQRTQQEDSAVYLCASSFNFQNEKLFFGSGTQLSVL.